A selection of T cell receptor beta chains follows, all from one sample in a study of beta chain features in type 1 diabetes. The protocol was immunoSEQ multiplex PCR, while the TCRdb copy is restricted to in-frame clones and leaves out a portion. The table records under 800,000 clones, 15% to 19% of them present only once. The specimen sequenced was naive CD4+ T cells from blood. All receptors derive from a man aged 18 to 29 in good health. Both conserved end residues are part of each CDR3. A D gene is named only where the DNA matches it firmly. The size of a clone is reported for some rows only, either as once, few or many, or as a class for expanded clones.

>.|TRBV19|.|TRBJ2-1
CASIKSGGVREQFF
TGTGCCAGTATTAAATCAGGTGGGGTAAGGGAGCAGTTCTTC
>.|TRBV4-3|.|TRBJ2-1
CASSHRPRADNEQFF
TGCGCCAGCAGCCACCGGCCGCGGGCCGACAATGAGCAGTTCTTC
>few|TRBV4-2|TRBD2|TRBJ2-3
CASSLRTSGRADTQYF
TGTGCCAGCAGCCTGAGGACTAGCGGGAGGGCCGATACGCAGTATTTT
>.|TRBV10-3|.|TRBJ1-1
CAIRETGEAFF
TGTGCCATCAGGGAGACGGGGGAAGCTTTCTTT
>.|TRBV5-1|TRBD1|TRBJ1-2
CASSVRTGNGYYGYTF
TGCGCCAGCAGCGTCCGGACAGGGAATGGGTACTATGGCTACACCTTC
>few|TRBV7-2|.|TRBJ2-3
CASSPSSRADTQYF
TGTGCCAGCAGCCCATCCTCAAGGGCAGATACGCAGTATTTT
>.|TRBV7-2|.|TRBJ1-5
CASSLVPNQPQHF
TGTGCCAGCAGCTTAGTCCCCAATCAGCCCCAGCATTTT
>few|TRBV2|.|TRBJ1-4
CASITREGTNEKLFF
TGTGCCAGCATAACAAGGGAGGGAACTAATGAAAAACTGTTTTTT
>.|TRBV28|.|TRBJ1-1
CASIPRRGVRNTEAFF
TGTGCCAGCATCCCTCGGCGGGGGGTTCGGAACACTGAAGCTTTCTTT
>.|TRBV7-2|TRBD2|TRBJ2-7
CASKTSGINYEQYF
TGTGCCAGCAAGACTAGCGGGATTAACTACGAGCAGTACTTC
>once|TRBV7-2|.|TRBJ1-1
CASSLFPGVAKNTEAFF
TGTGCCAGCAGCTTATTCCCCGGCGTAGCCAAGAACACTGAAGCTTTCTTT
>few|TRBV9|TRBD2|TRBJ2-5
CASGPGLAGVETQYF
TGTGCCAGCGGACCCGGACTAGCGGGAGTCGAGACCCAGTACTTC
>.|TRBV5-6|.|TRBJ1-5
CASSLGRSNQPQHF
TGTGCCAGCAGCTTGGGTCGTAGCAATCAGCCCCAGCATTTT
>few|TRBV7-9|TRBD2|TRBJ2-5
CASSPRGKAGEYQETQYF
TGTGCCAGCAGCCCTAGGGGAAAAGCGGGGGAGTACCAAGAGACCCAGTACTTC
>.|TRBV2|TRBD2|TRBJ2-3
CASSRAGESTDTQYF
TGTGCCAGCAGTAGAGCGGGGGAAAGCACAGATACGCAGTATTTT
>.|TRBV9|.|TRBJ2-2
CASSVDGGTGELFF
TGTGCCAGCAGCGTGGACGGGGGCACCGGGGAGCTGTTTTTT
>.|TRBV7-3|.|TRBJ2-2
CASSRTVNTGELFF
TGTGCCAGCAGCAGGACGGTAAACACCGGGGAGCTGTTTTTT
>few|TRBV14|TRBD1|TRBJ2-7
CASSLLYRGSPYEQYF
TGTGCCAGCAGCCTTTTATACAGGGGTTCGCCCTACGAGCAGTACTTC
>few|TRBV29-1|TRBD1|TRBJ2-7
CSVEDRGAYEQYF
TGCAGCGTTGAGGACAGGGGGGCCTACGAGCAGTACTTC
>.|TRBV5-1|TRBD2|TRBJ2-5
CASSLTRGAEETQYF
TGCGCCAGCAGCTTGACGCGGGGGGCGGAGGAGACCCAGTACTTC
>.|TRBV18|.|TRBJ2-7
CASSLLPTYEQYF
TGTGCCAGCTCACTCCTCCCCACCTACGAGCAGTACTTC
>.|TRBV7-2|.|TRBJ2-7
CASSSRAVVEQYF
TGTGCCAGCAGTTCCAGGGCTGTCGTCGAGCAGTACTTC
>.|TRBV18|.|TRBJ1-3
CASSPYKTASGNTIYF
TGTGCCAGCTCCCCGTATAAGACAGCCTCTGGAAACACCATATATTTT
>.|TRBV6-5|.|TRBJ2-7
CASSSRWYEQYF
TGTGCCAGCAGTTCCCGTTGGTACGAGCAGTACTTC
>.|TRBV6-4|TRBD1|TRBJ1-2
CASSDSPGQGIGYTF
TGTGCCAGCAGTGACTCGCCGGGACAGGGAATTGGCTACACCTTC
>.|TRBV19|.|TRBJ2-6
CASNLRTGANVLTF
TGTGCCAGTAACCTCAGGACTGGGGCCAACGTCCTGACTTTC
>few|TRBV2|.|TRBJ1-1
CASSERQGTTEAFF
TGTGCCAGCAGTGAACGGCAGGGGACCACTGAAGCTTTCTTT
>few|TRBV30|.|TRBJ1-5
CAWSVQGAQPQHF
TGTGCCTGGAGTGTTCAAGGGGCTCAGCCCCAGCATTTT
>few|TRBV5-1|.|TRBJ2-7
CASSLGTGSEQYF
TGCGCCAGCAGCTTGGGTACAGGTTCCGAGCAGTACTTC
>few|TRBV7-2|.|TRBJ2-3
CASSFSRGGDTQYF
TGTGCCAGCAGCTTTTCCAGGGGGGGAGATACGCAGTATTTT
>.|TRBV4-3|TRBD2|TRBJ2-3
CASSQARIGGKSTDTQYF
TGCGCCAGCAGCCAAGCCCGGATCGGGGGGAAGAGCACAGATACGCAGTATTTT
>.|TRBV29-1|.|TRBJ1-1
CSVEGREKAFF
TGCAGCGTTGAAGGCAGGGAAAAAGCTTTCTTT
>.|TRBV7-9|TRBD1|TRBJ1-5
CASSLARTGLSNQPQHF
TGTGCCAGCAGCTTAGCCCGGACAGGGCTTAGCAATCAGCCCCAGCATTTT
>many|TRBV23-1|.|TRBJ1-4
CASSLGTDELTNEKLFF
TGCGCCAGCAGTCTCGGAACGGACGAACTAACTAATGAAAAACTGTTTTTT
>.|TRBV4-2|.|TRBJ1-5
CASSQDLGGGQPQHF
TGTGCCAGCAGCCAAGATCTGGGTGGGGGCCAGCCCCAGCATTTT
>.|TRBV14|.|TRBJ2-2
CASSQGPGRAGTGELFF
TGTGCCAGCAGCCAAGGCCCAGGCAGGGCGGGGACCGGGGAGCTGTTTTTT
>.|TRBV7-3|.|TRBJ2-2
CASSRGGNTGELFF
TGTGCCAGCAGCCGAGGAGGGAACACCGGGGAGCTGTTTTTT
>.|TRBV5-1|TRBD1|TRBJ2-3
CASFEGAGRTDTQYF
TGCGCCAGCTTTGAGGGGGCCGGTCGCACAGATACGCAGTATTTT
>few|TRBV5-1|.|TRBJ2-5
CASSLVPGSQGETQYF
TGCGCCAGCAGCTTGGTACCCGGGTCCCAAGGGGAGACCCAGTACTTC
>few|TRBV9|.|TRBJ1-2
CASSVNGARSGYTF
TGTGCCAGCAGCGTGAACGGGGCTCGGTCTGGCTACACCTTC
>.|TRBV29-1|.|TRBJ1-2
CSVESRDYGYTF
TGCAGCGTTGAGTCTAGGGACTATGGCTACACCTTC
>.|TRBV21-1|.|TRBJ2-5
CASSKEDAGLETQYF
TGTGCCAGCAGCAAAGAGGATGCGGGTTTAGAGACCCAGTACTTC
>.|TRBV5-1|.|TRBJ2-1
CASSLARGNEQFF
TGCGCCAGCAGCTTGGCCCGGGGCAATGAGCAGTTCTTC
>.|TRBV18|.|TRBJ2-3
CASADQASTDTQYF
TGTGCCAGCGCTGATCAGGCTAGCACAGATACGCAGTATTTT
>.|TRBV7-3|TRBD1|TRBJ1-1
CASSQTGLKAEAFF
TGTGCCAGCAGCCAGACAGGGCTGAAGGCTGAAGCTTTCTTT
>few|TRBV19|.|TRBJ2-7
CASSHSRGALDEQYF
TGTGCCAGTAGTCACAGTCGGGGGGCGCTGGACGAGCAGTACTTC
>.|TRBV7-3|TRBD2|TRBJ2-1
CASSLIAGAYNEQFF
TGTGCCAGCAGCTTAATTGCGGGAGCCTACAATGAGCAGTTCTTC
>few|TRBV14|TRBD2|TRBJ2-1
CASSPGGGNEQFF
TGTGCCAGCAGCCCCGGGGGGGGTAATGAGCAGTTCTTC
>.|TRBV28|TRBD1|TRBJ2-7
CASRDRGTSYEQYF
TGTGCCAGCAGAGACAGGGGGACCTCCTACGAGCAGTACTTC